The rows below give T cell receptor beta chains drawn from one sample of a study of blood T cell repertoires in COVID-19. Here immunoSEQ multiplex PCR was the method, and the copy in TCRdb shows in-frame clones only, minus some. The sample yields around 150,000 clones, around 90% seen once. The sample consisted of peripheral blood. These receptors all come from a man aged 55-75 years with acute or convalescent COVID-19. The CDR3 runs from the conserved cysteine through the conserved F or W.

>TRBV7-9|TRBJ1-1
CASSLAGTGGKTEAFF
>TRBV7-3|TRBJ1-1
CASSLGASHGGTEAFF
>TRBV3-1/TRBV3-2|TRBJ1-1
CASSPIALGNTEAFF
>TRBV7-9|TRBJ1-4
CASSSTDRGLTNEKLFF
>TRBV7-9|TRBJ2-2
CASSSTGINTGELFF
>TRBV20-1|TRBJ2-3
CSASVVFPSTDTQYF
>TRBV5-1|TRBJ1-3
CASSFYSGNTIYF
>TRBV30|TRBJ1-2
CAWRVTGTNVGYTF
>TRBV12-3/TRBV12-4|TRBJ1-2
CASSQGYGYTF
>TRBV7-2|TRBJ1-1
CASSLGGADEAFF
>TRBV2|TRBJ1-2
CASSAGQGYYGYTF
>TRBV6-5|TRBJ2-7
CASTAGTGDEQYF
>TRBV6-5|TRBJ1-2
CASSPTGVNYGYTF
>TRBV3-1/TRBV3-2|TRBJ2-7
CASSQAYEQYF
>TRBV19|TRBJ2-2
CASIKGTGSTGELFF
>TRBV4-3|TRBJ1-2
CASSQVEQGAGHGYTF
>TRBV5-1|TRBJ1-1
CASNSPRTSGSGTEAFF
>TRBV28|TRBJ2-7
CASSAAGRGQGSGEQYF
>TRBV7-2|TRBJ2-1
CASSRGGSQYNEQFF
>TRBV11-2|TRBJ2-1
CASSLDLSTYNEQFF
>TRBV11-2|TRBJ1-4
CASSLGQGVNEKLFF
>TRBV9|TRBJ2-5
CASSVSFGGGYQETQYF
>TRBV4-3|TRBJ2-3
CASSTGSTDTQYF
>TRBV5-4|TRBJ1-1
CASSLGRGNTEAFF
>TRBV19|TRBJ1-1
CASANDEASRGGGEAFF
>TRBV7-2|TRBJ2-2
CASSLHREYTGELFF